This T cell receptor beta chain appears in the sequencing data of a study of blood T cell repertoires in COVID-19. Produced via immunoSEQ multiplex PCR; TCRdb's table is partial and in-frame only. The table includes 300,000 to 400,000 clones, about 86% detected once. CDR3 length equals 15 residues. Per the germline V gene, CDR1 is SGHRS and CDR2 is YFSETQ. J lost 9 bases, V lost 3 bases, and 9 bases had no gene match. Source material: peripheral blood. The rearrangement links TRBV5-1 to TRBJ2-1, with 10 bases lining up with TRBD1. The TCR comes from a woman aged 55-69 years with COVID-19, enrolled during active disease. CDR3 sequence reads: CASSYGTGVSGEQFF. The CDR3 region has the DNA TGCGCCAGCAGCTACGGGACAGGGGTGTCTGGTGAGCAGTTCTTC.